The source of this T cell receptor beta chain is a study of vaccination effects on CD4 cells after COVID-19. Across the study: Sequencing followed a ViraFEST assay step that expanded antigen-specific CD4+ T cells with viral peptide pools. The study, taken as a whole, reports: Marked clonal contraction of both clone types appeared late after vaccination.

This CDR3 contains 15 residues. Germline loops: CDR1 KGHSH, CDR2 LQKENI. After removal of 3 bases from V and 0 bases from J, the junction contained 2 bases not matched to a gene. The repertoire was sequenced with immunoSEQ multiplex PCR; TCRdb's copy has only in-frame clones and lacks some. The table records about 39,000 clones, about 70% of them present only once. Concerning this clone itself: As yet, its antigen is unknown.

The authors isolated CD4+ T cells after around 10 days of culture. Each participant was given two doses of one vaccine (BNT162b2 or mRNA-1273). The TCR comes from a human donor who received a COVID-19 vaccine. The sample was CD4+ T cells from PBMCs cultured without peptide, taken after COVID-19 vaccination. The chain is built from TRBV18 and TRBJ2-7; 10 bases line up with TRBD2. The CDR3 DNA reads as TGTGCCAGCTCACCTCAGCGGGGGGGCTCCTACGAGCAGTACTTC. Amino acids: CASSPQRGGSYEQYF.